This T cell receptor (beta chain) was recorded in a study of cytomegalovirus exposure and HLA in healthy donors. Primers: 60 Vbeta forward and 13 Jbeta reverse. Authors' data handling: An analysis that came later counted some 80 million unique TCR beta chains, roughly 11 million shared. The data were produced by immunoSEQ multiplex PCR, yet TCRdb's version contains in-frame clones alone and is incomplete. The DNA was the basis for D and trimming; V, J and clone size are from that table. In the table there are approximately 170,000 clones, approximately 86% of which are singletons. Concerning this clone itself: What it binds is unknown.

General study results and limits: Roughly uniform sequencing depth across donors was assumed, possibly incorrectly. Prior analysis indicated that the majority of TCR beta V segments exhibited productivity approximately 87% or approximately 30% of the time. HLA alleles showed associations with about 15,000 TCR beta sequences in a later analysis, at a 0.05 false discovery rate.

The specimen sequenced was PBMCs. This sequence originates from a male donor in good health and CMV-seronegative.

CDR3 in amino acids: CASSSGTQSSGNTIYF. The CDR3 DNA is TGTGCCAGCAGCTCAGGGACACAGAGCTCTGGAAACACCATATATTTT. The chain couples TRBV7-8 to TRBJ1-3; D possibly corresponds to TRBD1 (6 bases). Germline assignment: CDR1 SGHVS and CDR2 FQNEAQ. V shed 4 bases and J shed 0 bases, with 13 bases lying between them. The CDR3 runs 16 residues.